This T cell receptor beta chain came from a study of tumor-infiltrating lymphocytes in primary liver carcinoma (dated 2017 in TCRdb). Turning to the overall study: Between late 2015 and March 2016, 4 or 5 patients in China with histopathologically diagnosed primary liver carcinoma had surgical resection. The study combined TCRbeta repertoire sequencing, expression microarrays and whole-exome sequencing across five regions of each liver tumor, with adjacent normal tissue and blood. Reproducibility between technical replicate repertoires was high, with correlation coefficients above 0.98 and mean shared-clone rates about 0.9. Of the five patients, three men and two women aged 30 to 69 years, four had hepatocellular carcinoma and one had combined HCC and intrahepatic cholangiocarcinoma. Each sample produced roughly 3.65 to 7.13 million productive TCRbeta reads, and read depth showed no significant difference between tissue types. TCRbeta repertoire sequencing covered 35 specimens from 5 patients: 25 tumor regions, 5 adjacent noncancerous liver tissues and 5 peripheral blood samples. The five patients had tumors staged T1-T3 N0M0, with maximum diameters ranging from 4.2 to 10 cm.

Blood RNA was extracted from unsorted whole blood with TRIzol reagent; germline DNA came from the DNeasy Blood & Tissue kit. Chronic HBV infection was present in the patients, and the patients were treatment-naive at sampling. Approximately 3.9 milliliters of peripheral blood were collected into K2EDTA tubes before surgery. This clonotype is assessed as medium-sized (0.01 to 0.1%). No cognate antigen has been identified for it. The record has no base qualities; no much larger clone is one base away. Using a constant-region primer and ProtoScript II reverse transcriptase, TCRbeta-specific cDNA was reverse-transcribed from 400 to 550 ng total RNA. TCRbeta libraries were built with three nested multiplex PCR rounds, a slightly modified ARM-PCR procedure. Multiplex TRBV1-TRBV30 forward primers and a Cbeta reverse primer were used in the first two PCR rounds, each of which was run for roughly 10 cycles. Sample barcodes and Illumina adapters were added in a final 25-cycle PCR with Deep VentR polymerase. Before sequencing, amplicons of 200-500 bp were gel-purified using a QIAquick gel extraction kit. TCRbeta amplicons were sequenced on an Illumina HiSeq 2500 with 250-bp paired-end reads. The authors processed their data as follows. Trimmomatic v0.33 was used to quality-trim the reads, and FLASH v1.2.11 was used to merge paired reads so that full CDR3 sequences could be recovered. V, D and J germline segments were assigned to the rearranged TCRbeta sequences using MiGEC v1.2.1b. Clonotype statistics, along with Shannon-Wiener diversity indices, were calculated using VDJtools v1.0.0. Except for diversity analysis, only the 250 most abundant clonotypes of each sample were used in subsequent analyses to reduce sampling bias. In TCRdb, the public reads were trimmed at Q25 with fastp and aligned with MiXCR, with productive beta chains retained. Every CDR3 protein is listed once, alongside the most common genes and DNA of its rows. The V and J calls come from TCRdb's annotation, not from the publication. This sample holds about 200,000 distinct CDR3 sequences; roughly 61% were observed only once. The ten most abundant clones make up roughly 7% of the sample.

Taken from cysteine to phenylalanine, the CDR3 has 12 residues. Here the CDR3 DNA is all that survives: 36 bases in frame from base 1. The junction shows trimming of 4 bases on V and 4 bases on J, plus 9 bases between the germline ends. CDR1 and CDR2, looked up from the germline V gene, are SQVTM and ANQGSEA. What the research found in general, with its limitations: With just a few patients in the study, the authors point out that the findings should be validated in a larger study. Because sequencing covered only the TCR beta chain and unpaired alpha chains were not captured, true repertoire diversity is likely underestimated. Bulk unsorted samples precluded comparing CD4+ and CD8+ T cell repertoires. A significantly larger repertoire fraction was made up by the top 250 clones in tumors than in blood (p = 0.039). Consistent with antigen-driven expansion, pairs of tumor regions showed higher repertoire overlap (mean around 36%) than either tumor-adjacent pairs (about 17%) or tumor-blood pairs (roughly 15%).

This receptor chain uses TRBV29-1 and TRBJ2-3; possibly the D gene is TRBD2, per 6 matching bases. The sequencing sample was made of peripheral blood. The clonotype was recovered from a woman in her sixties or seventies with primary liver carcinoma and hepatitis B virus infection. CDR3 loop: CSVAPGADTQYF. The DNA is TGCAGCGTTGCCCCGGGGGCAGATACGCAGTATTTT.